This note documents a single T cell receptor (beta chain) sequence. The antigen it binds to is not known. No base quality values were provided; no much bigger clone lies one nucleotide off. This sample is part of a study of T cells after yellow fever vaccination (dated by TCRdb to the late 2010s). Looking at the study overall: Libraries from fractions with low cell numbers were prepared with the SMART-Seq v4 Ultra Low Input RNA kit. Bulk TCR alpha and beta repertoires were sequenced longitudinally to track T-cell clones before and after primary and booster YFV17D yellow fever vaccination. The cohort comprised two healthy male donors, one aged 18 to 30 and one aged 30 to 40 years. Blood was collected at multiple timepoints before and after primary and secondary immunization, and bulk PBMC replicates and cell subsets were isolated.

TCR cDNA was made using 5'RACE template switching, a step that added a universal primer site and unique molecular identifiers. Priming for cDNA synthesis came from both the TCR alpha and TCR beta constant segments. Two PCR steps were used to amplify libraries, with sample barcodes and sequencing adapters being added in the second step. Sequencing of libraries was done on Illumina HiSeq 2500 (2x100 bp) or NovaSeq (2x150 bp). Regarding the original processing steps: MIGEC was used to demultiplex reads and collapse the reads into UMI consensus sequences, and MiXCR was used for V(D)J alignment. Vaccine-responding clonotypes were defined with edgeR using replicate PBMC samples, requiring FDR below 0.01 and a log2 fold change above 5 up to day 15. Each bulk clonotype received a CD4 or CD8 identity based on whether the sequenced CD4 or CD8 repertoire contained that clonotype at higher abundance. The public reads were reprocessed in TCRdb via fastp at Q25 and MiXCR, keeping in-frame beta chains. Each entry is one CDR3 protein sequence, shown with its most common DNA and genes. These V and J calls are TCRdb output, not the study's own analysis. This sample gives roughly 250,000 distinct CDR3 sequences in total; approximately 13% of them show up just once. In total, the top ten clones hold roughly 0.5% of the sample.

The study at large found these results: A small fraction of clonotypes showed up in both the CD4 and CD8 compartments, probably as a result of convergent recombination. Because the study included only two donors, the extent to which the findings can be generalized is limited. The secondary T-cell response was weaker than the primary response but faster, peaking on day 5 instead of day 15. Computational filtering was required because FACS-sorted repertoires could contain abundant contaminating clonotypes from the bulk population. Most clones expanded after primary vaccination (almost 98% of CD4 and around 89% of CD8) were re-detected after the booster, suggesting that broad memory maintenance occurred.

The CDR3, cysteine through phenylalanine, is 12 amino acids long. The entry retains the CDR3 DNA only, 36 bases that are in frame from base 1. V loses 4 bases of germline sequence and J loses 6 bases, and the interval between the two ends is 12 bases. CDR1 SQVTM and CDR2 ANQGSEA were looked up in the germline V gene. The sample's treatment or condition label, decoded: live attenuated yellow fever vaccine strain. PBMCs were isolated from peripheral blood using a standard Ficoll-Paque protocol. Dynabeads CD4 and CD8 positive selection kits were used to isolate CD4 and CD8 T-cell fractions. RNA was extracted with TriZol from bulk PBMCs, CD4 and CD8 fractions, and dextramer-positive and dextramer-negative fractions.

This clonotype was obtained from a man aged 30 to 39 who received the YFV17D yellow fever vaccine. The material sequenced was CD4+ T cells sorted from PBMCs, taken 45 days after the yellow fever booster vaccination. The chain employs TRBV29-1 and TRBJ1-2, with TRBD1 tentatively as D gene (5 bases match). The CDR3 reads as follows: CSVGDAIHGYTF. DNA sequence: TGCAGCGTTGGGGACGCAATCCATGGCTACACCTTC.